This T cell receptor beta chain was identified in a study of lymphopenia after photon versus proton radiotherapy. Points from the study as a whole: A bigger post-nadir fall in TCR diversity correlated inversely with survival time in deceased patients. After the lymphocyte nadir, photon-treated repertoires showed oligoclonal expansion, especially of CD8+ Temra cells.

V lost 3 bases and J lost 5; bases outside the gene matches: 24. Germline V gives CDR1 LNHDA, CDR2 SQIVND (reference sequence). This CDR3 is 23 amino acids long. Clones were read by immunoSEQ multiplex PCR, and TCRdb kept only the in-frame ones, dropping some. The sample carries some 44,000 clones, about 83% recorded once. This clone has only a few counts. What it binds is not known. This chain links TRBV19 with TRBJ2-2; 13 bases agree with TRBD2. The source is a woman between 65 and 79 years old with pancreatic cancer. Material: peripheral blood, obtained from a patient treated with proton-based radiotherapy. In DNA, the CDR3 is TGTGCCAGTAGTATGCCCTACAGGCTATCCGGGACTAGCGGGGTACCCCATACCGGGGAGCTGTTTTTT. Translated, it gives CASSMPYRLSGTSGVPHTGELFF.